This passage covers 24 T cell receptor beta chains from one sample sequenced in a study of T cell repertoires in cytomegalovirus infection. Their antigen targets remain unknown. MiXCR, applied by TCRdb to the reads, yields one record per CDR3 protein. This sample has roughly 180,000 distinct CDR3 sequences, with roughly a fifth found just once. The sequencing used CD8+ T cells from cultured PBMCs, collected from culture after CMV antigen stimulation. The receptors stem from a human donor in good health (CMV status not recorded). Some clones in this sample may be carry-over from other donors' samples.

In the case of this clonotype: One junction end does not reproduce the germline sequence, and a read error may be involved. V and J are TRBV7-9 and TRBJ2-7, with 7 positions matching TRBD1. Looked up from germline, CDR1 is SEHNR and CDR2 is FQNEAQ (reference sequence). The CDR3 spans 15 residues. Here the CDR3 reads CAISPKEGAWYEQYF. In DNA form, the CDR3 reads TGTGCCATCAGCCCTAAAGAGGGGGCTTGGTACGAGCAGTACTTC.

The V gene is TRBV7-2, the J gene TRBJ1-2, with D tentatively TRBD1 (5 bases). Trimming removed 7 bases from V and 8 bases from J, with 20 bases in between. In germline, CDR1 is SGHTA, CDR2 FQGNSA. The length of the CDR3 is 14 residues. The DNA for the CDR3 is TGTGCCAGCATGGGGACTGGTTGGGCATGGGGCTACACCTTC. Amino acids: CASMGTGWAWGYTF.

In its sample, this clonotype was seen a few times. The chain combines TRBV7-9 with TRBJ2-5; D gene ambiguous. The CDR3 is made up of 13 amino acids. The V and J ends lost 5 bases and 0 bases respectively, with 7 bases between them. CDR1 SEHNR and CDR2 FQNEAQ come from the germline V gene (reference sequence). The CDR3 region has the DNA TGTGCCAGCAGCCCACAGAACCAAGAGACCCAGTACTTC. As protein: CASSPQNQETQYF.

The rearrangement joins TRBV27 to TRBJ2-7, with 7 bases aligning to TRBD1. This CDR3 has 14 residues. Germline V gene sequence: CDR1 MNHEY, CDR2 SMNVEV (reference sequence). The V and J ends lost 5 bases and 5 bases, in that order; junction bases with no gene match: 9. The CDR3 is CASSPRDSFDEQYF. The CDR3 DNA reads TGTGCCAGCAGTCCCCGGGACAGTTTTGACGAGCAGTACTTC.

This clonotype was observed a few times. The chain employs TRBV11-2 and TRBJ2-3, with D possibly being TRBD1 or TRBD2 (5 bases each). Trimming shortened V by 6 bases and J by 0 bases, and 13 bases separated the two germline ends. Germline lookup yields CDR1 SGHAT and CDR2 FQNNGV. There are 15 residues in the CDR3. Here the CDR3 reads CASSQEGSSTDTQYF. CDR3 coding DNA: TGTGCCAGCAGTCAAGAGGGGTCTAGCACAGATACGCAGTATTTT. The full variable domain, its missing parts supplied by reference TRBV11-2 and TRBJ2-3, is EAGVAQSPRYKIIEKRQSVAFWCNPISGHATLYWYQQILGQGPKLLIQFQNNGVVDDSQLPKDRFSAERLKGVDSTLKIQPAKLEDSAVYLCASSQEGSSTDTQYFGPGTRLTVL.

The chain carries TRBV7-2 and TRBJ2-7; D is perhaps TRBD1 (7 bases). From germline, CDR1 is SGHTA and CDR2 FQGNSA. The CDR3 loop spans 17 amino acids. Deletions cut 0 bases from V and 3 bases from J, with 18 bases between. CDR3 DNA sequence: TGTGCCAGCAGCTTAGCTGCCGGCGGGACAGCACACTACGAGCAGTACTTC. Protein product: CASSLAAGGTAHYEQYF.

This clonotype was seen a few times. The chain uses TRBV12-3 or TRBV12-4 and TRBJ1-2, with D unresolved. The CDR3 is made up of 18 amino acids. Trimming pared 3 bases from V and 0 bases from J, leaving 20 bases between. The CDR3 nucleotides read TGTGCCAGCAGTTTTCCCTACCAGGAGACGGGAACTAACTATGGCTACACCTTC. Translating gives CASSFPYQETGTNYGYTF.

This clonotype appeared a few times. The chain combines TRBV7-8 with TRBJ1-4; possible D gene TRBD1, 5 bases. The CDR3 contains 17 residues. Trimming removed 5 bases at V and 3 bases at J, with 19 bases between. Per the germline V gene, CDR1 is SGHVS and CDR2 is FQNEAQ. The CDR3 DNA is TGTGCCAGCAGCGCCCACCGGGACGGAGGACCTAATGAAAAACTGTTTTTT. Residues: CASSAHRDGGPNEKLFF.

The CDR3 DNA reads TGCAGTGCTAGTCTACAGGGGCCGTATGAACAGCCCCAGCATTTT. Translating it yields CSASLQGPYEQPQHF. The chain is built from TRBV20-1 and TRBJ1-5; the match to TRBD1 covers 7 bases. Looked up from germline, CDR1 is DFQATT and CDR2 is SNEGSKA (reference sequence). Trimming cost V 3 bases and J 7 bases; bases outside gene matches: 12. The CDR3 has 15 amino acids.

V usage is TRBV10-3 and J usage is TRBJ2-1, with D tentatively TRBD1 (6 bases). The CDR3 length is 14 residues. Looked up from germline, CDR1 is ENHRY and CDR2 is SYGVKD. Trimming took off 6 bases at V and 3 bases at J, with 12 bases between the two ends. CDR3 residues: CAIRGTPHYNEQFF. CDR3 nucleotide sequence: TGTGCCATCAGGGGGACACCCCACTACAATGAGCAGTTCTTC.

The rearrangement uses TRBV4-1 and TRBJ2-7; 7 bases line up with TRBD1. Germline V gene lookup returns CDR1 MGHRA and CDR2 YSYEKL. Germline trimming cut 0 bases from V and 6 bases from J; bases unmatched to any gene: 8. This CDR3 is 15 amino acids long. The CDR3 spells CASSQEQRQGFEQYF. The CDR3 bases are TGCGCCAGCAGCCAAGAACAGAGACAGGGATTCGAGCAGTACTTC.

The chain is built from TRBV9 and TRBJ1-6, with D unclear. This CDR3 has 10 amino acids. Germline CDR1 and CDR2: SGDLS and YYNGEE. V lost 7 bases to trimming and J lost 10 bases, with 6 bases between them. CDR3 protein: CASGSSPLHF. DNA for the CDR3: TGTGCCAGCGGTAGCTCACCCCTCCACTTT.

This rearrangement joins TRBV7-6 to TRBJ2-2; TRBD1 aligns across 7 bases. CDR1 and CDR2 (germline): SGHVS, FNYEAQ. The junction had 14 bases not matched to a gene; V was cut back by 5 bases and J by 5 bases. This CDR3 is built from 17 residues. The CDR3 nucleotides read TGTGCCAGCAGCCCCACCCCTCAGGGGGATTGGACCGGGGAGCTGTTTTTT. Amino acid sequence: CASSPTPQGDWTGELFF.

This clonotype was counted between two and nine times. This CDR3 reads CASSLGRGVNYGYTF. CDR3 bases: TGTGCCAGCAGCCTGGGCCGAGGAGTGAACTATGGCTACACCTTC. This chain links TRBV4-2 with TRBJ1-2; D is undetermined. The germline V gene encodes CDR1 LGHNA and CDR2 YNFKEQ. Between the trimmed V and J ends, which lost 4 bases and 2 bases, there was a span of 14 bases. This CDR3 is built from 15 residues.

Concerning this clonotype itself: At one end, the junction sequence differs from germline, possibly due to a read error. The gene calls are TRBV7-8 and TRBJ2-1, with D perhaps matching TRBD2 (5 bases). In germline, CDR1 is SGHVS, CDR2 FQNEAQ. The CDR3 extends over 15 amino acids. The DNA for the CDR3 is TGTGCCAGCAGCATGGGTCCTCCGGGGAGCAATAAGCAGTTCTTC. It specifies CASSMGPPGSNKQFF.

The chain joins TRBV6-1 to TRBJ2-7; possible D gene TRBD1, 7 bases. Trimming took 7 bases from V and 2 from J, leaving 15 bases between them. The CDR3 is made up of 14 amino acids. CDR1 and CDR2 from the germline V gene are MNHNS and SASEGT. CDR3 sequence reads: CASNSRGAAYEQYF. The DNA for the CDR3 is TGTGCCAGCAATTCCAGGGGGGCAGCCTACGAGCAGTACTTC.

This rearrangement joins TRBV4-1 to TRBJ2-1, with 7 bases that match TRBD1. Germline lookup yields CDR1 MGHRA and CDR2 YSYEKL. Trimming at V came to 4 bases and at J to 5 bases, leaving 5 bases not matched to a gene. The CDR3 loop spans 14 amino acids. CDR3 region: CASSLTGDHNEQFF. DNA of the CDR3: TGCGCCAGCAGCCTCACAGGGGATCACAATGAGCAGTTCTTC.

This clonotype showed up just a few times. The V call is TRBV12-3 or TRBV12-4, the J call TRBJ1-1; D ambiguous. The V end lost 2 bases, the J end lost 4 bases, and 5 bases lay between the germline ends. The CDR3 extends over 12 amino acids. CDR3 sequence: CASSLMATEAFF. CDR3 in DNA: TGTGCCAGCAGTTTAATGGCCACTGAAGCTTTCTTT.

The table lists this clonotype with a few counts. The rearrangement uses TRBV6-6 and TRBJ2-5; D uncertain. The CDR3 is 15 residues long. Trimming pared 6 bases from V and 2 bases from J, leaving 16 bases between. The germline V gene has CDR1 MNHNY and CDR2 SVGAGI (reference sequence). CDR3 sequence reads: CASSAVWARQETQYF. In DNA, the CDR3 is TGTGCCAGCAGCGCCGTTTGGGCTCGGCAAGAGACCCAGTACTTC.

There are a few counts of this clonotype. The CDR3 here is CSARPQWTTNTEAFF. CDR3 sequence (DNA): TGCAGTGCTAGACCCCAATGGACAACGAACACTGAAGCTTTCTTT. The chain joins TRBV20-1 to TRBJ1-1, with D maybe TRBD1 (5 bases). The CDR3 is made up of 15 amino acids. From germline, CDR1 is DFQATT and CDR2 SNEGSKA (reference sequence). Trimming took 2 bases from V and 1 from J, leaving 14 bases between them.

This clonotype was counted between two and nine times. This chain joins TRBV7-2 and TRBJ2-2; D ambiguous. The germline V gene has CDR1 SGHTA and CDR2 FQGNSA. The CDR3 loop spans 13 amino acids. V shed 5 bases and J shed 6 bases, with 10 bases lying between them. The CDR3 loop reads CASSLGVSGELFF. CDR3 nucleotide sequence: TGTGCCAGCAGCCTGGGCGTTTCCGGGGAGCTGTTTTTT.

The V gene is TRBV12-3 or TRBV12-4, the J gene TRBJ2-1; 8 bases map to TRBD1. This CDR3 spans 16 amino acids. V lost 6 bases and J lost 2; bases outside the gene matches: 9. In DNA, the CDR3 is TGTGCCAGCAGATTGAAGAGACAGGGGACCTACAATGAGCAGTTCTTC. Its translation is CASRLKRQGTYNEQFF.

The chain carries TRBV11-3 and TRBJ2-3, with D unresolved. Germline values: CDR1 SGHNT, CDR2 YENEEA. CDR3 length: 12 residues. Trimming took off 5 bases at V and 4 bases at J, with 7 bases between the two ends. CDR3 loop: CASSTGSDTQYF. The CDR3 DNA reads TGTGCCAGCAGCACTGGGTCAGATACGCAGTATTTT.

The table lists this clonotype with a few counts. V usage is TRBV12-3 or TRBV12-4 and J usage is TRBJ2-3, with D hard to call. CDR3 size: 11 residues. Deletions cut 7 bases from V and 1 base from J, with 3 bases between. The CDR3 DNA sequence: TGTGCCAGCATCGGCACAGATACGCAGTATTTT. The encoded protein is CASIGTDTQYF.